This paragraph covers one TCR beta chain sequence. One end of the junction fails to match germline, which may point to a read error. The researchers produced TCR beta cDNA from approximately 550 ng total RNA with a constant-region primer. Construction of TCR beta libraries relied on three successive nested multiplex PCR rounds employing slightly modified ARM-PCR. Primers for the first two PCR rounds were TRBV1-TRBV30 forward primers and a C-beta reverse primer (about 9 cycles per round). TCRdb reanalysed the multiplex PCR reads using MiXCR and keeps one entry per CDR3 protein. The data contain roughly 100,000 distinct CDR3 sequences, roughly four fifths of them singletons. The data belong to a study of tumor-infiltrating lymphocytes in primary liver carcinoma. Study details: There were tumors of stage T1-T3 N0M0, each 4.2 to 10 cm across.

The roughly 20-31 mg bulk tissue piece was not sorted before simultaneous RNA and DNA extraction. Patients had primary liver carcinoma treated by surgical resection. The patients, who had chronic HBV infection, were treatment-naive (untreated). Each of the tumor samples contained in excess of 90% viable tumor cells. The CDR3 has 13 amino acids. Germline V lookup: CDR1 LGHNA, CDR2 YSLEER. The specimen was liver tumor tissue from sampling region 3. Stated subset: tumor region T3, left-lateral pole. The chain employs TRBV4-3 and TRBJ2-3; D possibly uses TRBD1 or TRBD2 (6 bases each). The source of this sequence is a middle-aged man with primary liver carcinoma and hepatitis B virus infection. CDR3 sequence: CACSQEEGGTQYF. The CDR3 region has the DNA TGCGCCTGCAGCCAAGAGGAGGGGGGCACGCAGTATTTT.